This TCR beta chain comes out of a study of T cell responses to AZD1222 COVID-19 vaccine. Comments on this clone: What it binds is unknown.

The CDR3 sequence is 17 residues long. Losses at the gene ends were 0 bases for V and 3 bases for J; bases not matched to a gene: 10. Germline V gene lookup returns CDR1 LGHNA and CDR2 YNFKEQ. Study-wide results and limits: Clonal diversity may have been underestimated in mostly white British donors.

TCRdb's copy holds only in-frame clones and misses some; the assay was immunoSEQ multiplex PCR. Of approximately 190,000 clones detected, almost 95% appear once; the ten largest clones hold roughly 9.8%. The sample here was peripheral blood, taken on day 0 of AZD1222 vaccination. The V gene is TRBV4-2, the J gene TRBJ2-7; 8 bases line up with TRBD1. This sequence was found in an adult in good health. CDR3 residues: CASSQDLGQEGYYEQYF. CDR3 DNA: TGTGCCAGCAGCCAAGACCTGGGACAGGAAGGGTACTACGAGCAGTACTTC.